Listed here are 28 T cell receptor beta chains from one sample, sequenced in a study of a mutant IDH1 vaccine in newly diagnosed glioma. Time point meaning: baseline, week 1 (first vaccination visit). The treatment is: pre-vaccination baseline after standard-of-care therapy. TCRdb's table, derived via immunoSEQ multiplex PCR, lists solely in-frame clones and lacks some. The sample consists of 85,000 to 100,000 clones, around 77% of them appearing once. The sample was PBMCs, taken from a glioma patient treated with radiotherapy, temozolomide or both. These receptors all stem from a man aged 35 to 55 with glioma.

This chain joins TRBV7-2 and TRBJ1-5; D is uncertain. Deletions cut 1 base from V and 1 base from J, with 11 bases between. Germline V CDR1 and CDR2: SGHTA, FQGNSA. The CDR3 is 16 residues long. Written as DNA, the CDR3 is TGTGCCAGCAGCTTAGAGGCTATCCCAAGCAATCAGCCCCAGCATTTT. It codes for CASSLEAIPSNQPQHF.

This rearrangement joins TRBV11-1 to TRBJ2-5; 11 bases are shared with TRBD2. The ends lost 5 bases at V and 4 bases at J; junction bases unmatched: 9. CDR3 length: 16 residues. Germline CDR1 is SGHAT and CDR2 is FQDESV (reference sequence). The DNA of the CDR3 is TGTGCCAGCAGCCGTGATAGCGGGAGGGCCACAGAGACCCAGTACTTC. Its translation is CASSRDSGRATETQYF.

The genes are TRBV19 and TRBJ1-1; D is perhaps TRBD1 (6 bases). V lost 7 bases to trimming and J lost 4 bases, with 19 bases between them. Germline V gene sequence: CDR1 LNHDA, CDR2 SQIVND (reference sequence). The CDR3 is 15 amino acids. CDR3 nucleotides: TGTGCCAGTACGGACCTTCTCTTGGGGGCCACTGAAGCTTTCTTT. It translates to CASTDLLLGATEAFF.

This chain uses TRBV6-5 with TRBJ2-2; D is uncertain. With 4 bases removed from V and 1 base from J, the gap between germline ends came to 7 bases. This CDR3 has 14 residues. The V gene's germline CDR1 is MNHEY and CDR2 SVGAGI. The CDR3 reads CASSFGLNTGELFF. Here the CDR3 DNA reads TGTGCCAGCAGTTTTGGCCTGAACACCGGGGAGCTGTTTTTT.

The chain is built from TRBV4-3 and TRBJ1-2, with D possibly matching TRBD1 (5 bases). Trimming pared 0 bases from V and 2 bases from J, leaving 13 bases between. The CDR3 runs to 16 residues. From germline, CDR1 is LGHNA and CDR2 YSLEER. CDR3 DNA: TGCGCCAGCAGCCAAGATCCCGGGAACAGGAACTATGGCTACACCTTC. The encoded protein is CASSQDPGNRNYGYTF.

The rearrangement links TRBV7-2 to TRBJ2-7; perhaps TRBD1 as D (5 bases). Trimming stripped 0 bases from V and 6 bases from J, with 12 bases between. The CDR3 is 14 amino acids. The germline V gene encodes CDR1 SGHTA and CDR2 FQGNSA. CDR3: CASSLAGASSEQYF. In DNA, the CDR3 is TGTGCCAGCAGCTTAGCAGGGGCAAGCTCCGAGCAGTACTTC.

The chain carries TRBV10-1 and TRBJ2-1, with 8 positions matching TRBD2. The J segment lost 5 bases and the V segment lost 0 bases, leaving 9 bases of the junction unmatched. Germline-derived CDR1 and CDR2 are WNHNN and SYGVQD (reference sequence). The CDR3 runs to 17 residues. The CDR3 protein is CASSESKGSGANNEQFF. CDR3 in DNA: TGCGCCAGCAGTGAGTCGAAAGGTAGCGGGGCGAACAATGAGCAGTTCTTC.

This chain connects TRBV7-9 to TRBJ2-7; the D gene is possibly TRBD1 (6 bases). The CDR3 is made up of 15 amino acids. Per the germline V gene, CDR1 is SEHNR and CDR2 is FQNEAQ (reference sequence). Trimming removed 1 base at V and 2 bases at J, with 12 bases between. CDR3 bases: TGTGCCAGCAGCTTAGATTTACAGGGCACCTACGAGCAGTACTTC. Translation: CASSLDLQGTYEQYF. Combining the CDR3 with reference TRBV7-9 and TRBJ2-7 gives the whole variable domain DTGVSQNPRHKITKRGQNVTFRCDPISEHNRLYWYRQTLGQGPEFLTYFQNEAQLEKSRLLSDRFSAERPKGSFSTLEIQRTEQGDSAMYLCASSLDLQGTYEQYFGPGTRLTVT.

As DNA, the CDR3 is TGTGCCAGCAGCTTAGGGGGGACCTACCGGGCTAACTATGGCTACACCTTC. Protein sequence: CASSLGGTYRANYGYTF. The gene calls are TRBV5-6 and TRBJ1-2, with TRBD1 as a possible D gene (6 bases). V dropped 2 bases and J dropped 0 bases, with 17 bases sitting between them. The CDR3 is 17 amino acids. Looked up from germline, CDR1 is SGHDT and CDR2 is YYEEEE. Combining the CDR3 with reference TRBV5-6 and TRBJ1-2 gives the whole variable domain DAGVTQSPTHLIKTRGQQVTLRCSPKSGHDTVSWYQQALGQGPQFIFQYYEEEERQRGNFPDRFSGHQFPNYSSELNVNALLLGDSALYLCASSLGGTYRANYGYTFGSGTRLTVV.

This clone appeared a few times. The chain links TRBV7-9 to TRBJ1-1; D is possibly TRBD1 (5 bases). Deletions cut 3 bases from V and 6 bases from J, with 14 bases between. Germline values: CDR1 SEHNR, CDR2 FQNEAQ (reference sequence). This CDR3 has 14 residues. CDR3 nucleotide sequence: TGTGCCAGCAGCTTCCCCGGGGCGGGGGCTGAAGCTTTCTTT. It codes for CASSFPGAGAEAFF. Based on the CDR3 plus reference TRBV7-9 and TRBJ1-1, the full variable domain is DTGVSQNPRHKITKRGQNVTFRCDPISEHNRLYWYRQTLGQGPEFLTYFQNEAQLEKSRLLSDRFSAERPKGSFSTLEIQRTEQGDSAMYLCASSFPGAGAEAFFGQGTRLTVV.

The chain links TRBV7-3 to TRBJ2-7, with TRBD2 matching 7 bases. Unmatched junction bases numbered 7, after V lost 1 base and J lost 4 bases. This CDR3 has 15 residues. The germline V gene encodes CDR1 SGHTA and CDR2 FQGTGA. The CDR3 reads CASSLNGGRGYEQYF. The CDR3 DNA follows: TGTGCCAGCAGCTTAAACGGCGGGAGAGGATACGAGCAGTACTTC.

V is TRBV27 and J is TRBJ2-3; D may be TRBD1 or TRBD2 (5 bases each). V lost 8 bases and J lost 2, with 11 bases in between. The length of the CDR3 is 13 residues. Germline values: CDR1 MNHEY, CDR2 SMNVEV (reference sequence). CDR3 residues: CASGGFLTDTQYF. CDR3 sequence (DNA): TGTGCCAGCGGGGGTTTCCTCACAGATACGCAGTATTTT.

V is TRBV2 and J is TRBJ2-2; TRBD1 aligns across 9 bases. The germline V gene has CDR1 SNHLY and CDR2 FYNNEI. J was trimmed by 4 bases and V by 3 bases; bases with no gene match: 3. The CDR3 is 15 amino acids. The CDR3 bases are TGTGCCAGCAGTGAGTGGGACAGGGCCACCGGGGAGCTGTTTTTT. This gives the protein CASSEWDRATGELFF.

The J gene is TRBJ2-3, the V gene TRBV7-2, with 10 bases identical to TRBD2. J lost 0 bases, V lost 4 bases, and 4 bases had no gene match. This CDR3 is 16 amino acids long. The germline gives CDR1 SGHTA, CDR2 FQGNSA. This CDR3 is CASSYLAGVSTDTQYF. CDR3 coding DNA: TGTGCCAGCAGCTACCTAGCGGGGGTAAGCACAGATACGCAGTATTTT.

The rearrangement uses TRBV6-5 and TRBJ2-1, with 7 positions matching TRBD1. The length of the CDR3 is 14 residues. J lost 2 bases, V lost 6 bases, and 4 bases had no gene match. CDR1 is MNHEY and CDR2 is SVGAGI in the germline V gene. The CDR3 region is CASSLGQAYNEQFF. Here the CDR3 DNA reads TGTGCCAGCAGCCTCGGACAGGCCTACAATGAGCAGTTCTTC.

This clone was counted between two and nine times. CDR3 nucleotide sequence: TGTGCCAGCACTCGGGTGAGTGAGCAGTTCTTC. This gives the protein CASTRVSEQFF. V gene TRBV28 combines with J gene TRBJ2-1, with D unclear. The CDR3 runs 11 residues. V was pared by 7 bases and J by 9 bases, with 10 bases between. Germline V CDR1 and CDR2: MDHEN, SYDVKM.

This sequence joins TRBV6-1 and TRBJ2-4; 11 bases are a match to TRBD1. This CDR3 is built from 15 residues. Trimming at V came to 8 bases and at J to 8 bases, leaving 11 bases not matched to a gene. The germline V gene encodes CDR1 MNHNS and CDR2 SASEGT. The CDR3 reads CASSPDRGLIYIQYF. In DNA form, the CDR3 reads TGTGCCAGCTCCCCGGACAGGGGGCTAATCTACATTCAGTACTTC.

This clone was recorded once. The V and J genes are TRBV19 and TRBJ2-5; 9 nucleotides line up with TRBD1. The germline CDR1 and CDR2 sequences are LNHDA and SQIVND (reference sequence). The V gene end was trimmed by 4 bases and the J gene end by 6 bases; junction bases not matched to a gene: 6. This CDR3 spans 14 amino acids. CDR3 residues: CASSSPDRGKTQYF. The CDR3 nucleotides read TGTGCCAGTAGTAGCCCGGACAGGGGAAAGACCCAGTACTTC.

The genes are TRBV7-2 and TRBJ1-2; 8 bases map to TRBD1. V lost 4 bases to trimming and J lost 8 bases; unmatched junction nucleotides: 6. The germline gives CDR1 SGHTA, CDR2 FQGNSA. CDR3 length: 13 residues. CDR3 protein: CASSSSGGKGYTF. Here the CDR3 DNA reads TGTGCCAGCAGCTCCTCAGGGGGCAAGGGCTACACCTTC.

In nucleotides, the CDR3 is TGCGCCAGCAGCCAAGATGGGGCCGGGAATTCACCCCTCCACTTT. As protein: CASSQDGAGNSPLHF. This chain connects TRBV4-1 to TRBJ1-6, with D maybe TRBD1 (5 bases). Germline V lookup: CDR1 MGHRA, CDR2 YSYEKL. The CDR3 consists of 15 residues. V lost 0 bases to trimming and J lost 7 bases, with 10 bases between them.

This chain's CDR3 is CASDQIDTQYF. The CDR3 nucleotides are TGTGCCAGCGATCAAATAGATACGCAGTATTTT. The V gene is TRBV6-1, the J gene TRBJ2-3; D gene uncertain. CDR1 is MNHNS, CDR2 SASEGT, per germline. The V and J ends lost 8 bases and 5 bases respectively, with 8 bases between them. The CDR3 extends over 11 amino acids.

The CDR3 loop reads CASGLAGGPYEQYF. The CDR3 nucleotides are TGTGCTAGTGGCCTTGCGGGGGGGCCCTACGAGCAGTACTTC. The chain joins TRBV12-5 to TRBJ2-7; the match to TRBD2 covers 9 bases. V dropped 6 bases and J dropped 2; count of bases not matched to a gene: 5. CDR1 and CDR2 from the germline V gene are LGHNT and FRNRAP. This CDR3 is 14 amino acids long.

The chain couples TRBV9 to TRBJ2-3; no clear D gene. Germline V CDR1 and CDR2: SGDLS, YYNGEE. This CDR3 contains 15 residues. Trimming shortened V by 0 bases and J by 3 bases, and 11 bases separated the two germline ends. The DNA of the CDR3 is TGTGCCAGCAGCGTAGCGACTCCGCCTACAGATACGCAGTATTTT. This gives the protein CASSVATPPTDTQYF.

The chain is built from TRBV27 and TRBJ2-5; D is tentatively TRBD1 or TRBD2 (6 bases each). The CDR3 runs to 14 residues. V lost 4 bases to trimming and J lost 11 bases, with 20 bases between them. In germline, CDR1 is MNHEY, CDR2 SMNVEV (reference sequence). CDR3 sequence reads: CASSYASGAKEQYF. Here the CDR3 DNA reads TGTGCCAGCAGTTATGCATCGGGGGCGAAAGAGCAGTACTTC.

The chain recombines TRBV4-3 with TRBJ2-3; D is possibly TRBD1 (5 bases). There are 15 residues in the CDR3. V was clipped by 0 bases and J by 7 bases, with 14 bases between them. Germline assignment: CDR1 LGHNA and CDR2 YSLEER. This CDR3 reads CASSQEGDRTNTQYF. CDR3 DNA sequence: TGCGCCAGCAGCCAAGAGGGCGACAGAACTAATACGCAGTATTTT.

V and J are TRBV19 and TRBJ2-1; no definite D call. The CDR3 loop spans 15 amino acids. V dropped 0 bases and J dropped 9 bases, with 15 bases sitting between them. Per the germline V gene, CDR1 is LNHDA and CDR2 is SQIVND (reference sequence). The DNA for the CDR3 is TGTGCCAGTAGTATAGATCTGGGCCCCTTGGGTGAGCAGTTCTTC. This sequence encodes CASSIDLGPLGEQFF.

The chain recombines TRBV28 with TRBJ1-3, with D possibly matching TRBD1 (6 bases). The germline V gene encodes CDR1 MDHEN and CDR2 SYDVKM. The V and J ends lost 6 bases and 0 bases respectively, with 18 bases between them. This CDR3 is 17 amino acids long. The CDR3 is CASSTRGVRPSGNTIYF. CDR3 DNA: TGTGCCAGCAGCACGAGGGGGGTCCGGCCCTCTGGAAACACCATATATTTT.

The chain joins TRBV4-1 to TRBJ2-1, with 8 nucleotides matching TRBD1. Per germline, CDR1 MGHRA and CDR2 YSYEKL. Losses at the gene ends were 2 bases for V and 0 bases for J; bases not matched to a gene: 3. The CDR3 is 16 residues long. CDR3 loop: CASSQTGTGSYNEQFF. The CDR3 bases are TGCGCCAGCAGCCAAACCGGGACAGGCTCCTACAATGAGCAGTTCTTC.